What follows is one T cell receptor (beta chain) and its context. Its antigen is unidentified. These data come from a study of immune cell composition in non-small cell lung cancer. Notes on the study in general: TIL tumour reactivity correlated with maximal tumour-associated clone frequency in adenocarcinoma.

Data came from immunoSEQ multiplex PCR; TCRdb stores just in-frame clones and leaves some out. The sample carries around 4,400 clones, around three quarters recorded once. The CDR3 runs 14 residues. Material: lung tumor tissue. V gene TRBV21-1 combines with J gene TRBJ1-1. TRBV21-1 is a recognized pseudogene. The receptor's source is a human donor with non-small cell lung cancer. Written as DNA, the CDR3 is TGTGCCAGCAGCAAAGCCCCACCGTCCGCGGGAGCTTTCTTT. This gives the protein CASSKAPPSAGAFF.